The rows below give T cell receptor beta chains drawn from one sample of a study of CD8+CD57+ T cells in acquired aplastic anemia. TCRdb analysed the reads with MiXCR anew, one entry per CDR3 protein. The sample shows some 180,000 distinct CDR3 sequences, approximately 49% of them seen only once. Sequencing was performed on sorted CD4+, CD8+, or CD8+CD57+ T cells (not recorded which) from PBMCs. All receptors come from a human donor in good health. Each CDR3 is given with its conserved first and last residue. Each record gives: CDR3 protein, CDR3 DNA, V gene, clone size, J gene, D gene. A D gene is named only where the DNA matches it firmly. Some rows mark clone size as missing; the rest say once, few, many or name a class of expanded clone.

CDR3 protein: CASRVEGASSPLHF
CDR3 DNA: TGTGCCAGCAGGGTTGAGGGGGCGAGTTCACCCCTCCACTTT
V gene: TRBV2
clone size: .
J gene: TRBJ1-6
D gene: TRBD1

CDR3 protein: CASSLIRDEQYF
CDR3 DNA: TGTGCCAGCAGCTTGATCCGGGACGAGCAGTACTTC
V gene: TRBV9
clone size: .
J gene: TRBJ2-7
D gene: .

CDR3 protein: CASSSPSDYRAGWPQHF
CDR3 DNA: TGTGCCAGCAGTTCCCCGTCTGACTACAGGGCAGGGTGGCCCCAGCATTTT
V gene: TRBV6-5
clone size: many
J gene: TRBJ1-5
D gene: .

CDR3 protein: CASSSGAEAFF
CDR3 DNA: TGTGCCAGTAGTTCCGGGGCTGAAGCTTTCTTT
V gene: TRBV19
clone size: .
J gene: TRBJ1-1
D gene: .

CDR3 protein: CASSRWGSGRTLLAEQFF
CDR3 DNA: TGTGCCAGCAGCCGGTGGGGTAGCGGGAGAACTCTCTTAGCTGAGCAGTTCTTC
V gene: TRBV7-9
clone size: many
J gene: TRBJ2-1
D gene: TRBD2

CDR3 protein: CASGAGTSAGELFF
CDR3 DNA: TGTGCCAGTGGCGCCGGGACTAGCGCCGGGGAGCTGTTTTTT
V gene: TRBV19
clone size: .
J gene: TRBJ2-2
D gene: TRBD2

CDR3 protein: CSARGRRMNTEAFF
CDR3 DNA: TGCAGTGCTAGAGGGCGGAGAATGAACACTGAAGCTTTCTTT
V gene: TRBV20-1
clone size: .
J gene: TRBJ1-1
D gene: .

CDR3 protein: CASSLGGSKTQYF
CDR3 DNA: TGTGCCAGCAGCTTAGGCGGGAGTAAGACCCAGTACTTC
V gene: TRBV7-2
clone size: .
J gene: TRBJ2-5
D gene: TRBD2

CDR3 protein: CSVRPGSEAFF
CDR3 DNA: TGCAGCGTTCGCCCAGGCTCTGAAGCTTTCTTT
V gene: TRBV29-1
clone size: .
J gene: TRBJ1-1
D gene: .

CDR3 protein: CASSAGTGGSWADTRYF
CDR3 DNA: TGTGCCAGCAGCGCCGGGACAGGGGGTAGCTGGGCAGATACGCGGTATTTT
V gene: TRBV11-2
clone size: .
J gene: TRBJ2-3
D gene: TRBD1

CDR3 protein: CATSRKGTGYSNRPQHF
CDR3 DNA: TGTGCCACCAGCAGAAAGGGGACAGGGTATAGCAATCGGCCCCAGCATTTT
V gene: TRBV15
clone size: .
J gene: TRBJ1-5
D gene: TRBD1

CDR3 protein: CASSPGQENTEAFF
CDR3 DNA: TGTGCCAGCTCACCAGGGCAGGAGAACACTGAAGCTTTCTTT
V gene: TRBV18
clone size: .
J gene: TRBJ1-1
D gene: .

CDR3 protein: CASSILHTDGYTF
CDR3 DNA: TGTGCCAGTAGTATCCTTCACACGGATGGCTACACCTTC
V gene: TRBV19
clone size: .
J gene: TRBJ1-2
D gene: .

CDR3 protein: CATTGEGTGELFF
CDR3 DNA: TGTGCCACCACAGGGGAGGGCACCGGGGAGCTGTTTTTT
V gene: TRBV15
clone size: .
J gene: TRBJ2-2
D gene: .

CDR3 protein: CSVEDGLALRDTQYF
CDR3 DNA: TGCAGCGTTGAGGACGGGCTAGCGTTGAGAGATACGCAGTATTTT
V gene: TRBV29-1
clone size: once
J gene: TRBJ2-3
D gene: .

CDR3 protein: CSVGGPGAGELFF
CDR3 DNA: TGCAGCGTTGGGGGGCCGGGTGCCGGGGAGCTGTTTTTT
V gene: TRBV29-1
clone size: .
J gene: TRBJ2-2
D gene: .